This T cell receptor beta chain was recorded in a study of regulatory T cells in long-lasting Graves disease. Whole-study results and caveats: Accuracy may have suffered from the small sample size.

The time point was: newly diagnosed GD, antithyroid drugs for less than 3 months. From PBMCs, RNA was extracted and then used to make the TCR library. Remarks on this clonotype: The antigen is unknown.

Germline V gene lookup returns CDR1 SEHNR and CDR2 FQNEAQ (reference sequence). With V trimmed by 6 bases and J by 4 bases, 7 bases remained unmatched. The CDR3 contains 15 residues. Arm-PCR of CDR3 regions and iRepertoire HTBI primers were the basis on which TCR beta libraries were built. In TCRdb, the multiplex PCR reads were re-called with MiXCR into one record per CDR3 protein. The table lists about 220,000 distinct CDR3 sequences, approximately 18% of them singletons. This sample also belongs to another study, concerning T cells in Graves' hyperthyroidism and ophthalmopathy. This second study says: Carried out on the TCR CDR3, a first-round RT-PCR used the HTBI primer set. Most clonotypes expanded in thyroid above 0.001 were likewise present in blood.

The source material was peripheral blood mononuclear cells (PBMCs), sampled at new diagnosis, from a patient treated with antithyroid drugs. The receptor was isolated from a woman in her 30s with Graves disease. This chain uses TRBV7-9 with TRBJ1-2; 11 nucleotides agree with TRBD1. The CDR3 here is CASRPGTGGAYGYTF. CDR3 DNA sequence: TGTGCCAGCAGGCCCGGGACAGGGGGGGCCTATGGCTACACCTTC.